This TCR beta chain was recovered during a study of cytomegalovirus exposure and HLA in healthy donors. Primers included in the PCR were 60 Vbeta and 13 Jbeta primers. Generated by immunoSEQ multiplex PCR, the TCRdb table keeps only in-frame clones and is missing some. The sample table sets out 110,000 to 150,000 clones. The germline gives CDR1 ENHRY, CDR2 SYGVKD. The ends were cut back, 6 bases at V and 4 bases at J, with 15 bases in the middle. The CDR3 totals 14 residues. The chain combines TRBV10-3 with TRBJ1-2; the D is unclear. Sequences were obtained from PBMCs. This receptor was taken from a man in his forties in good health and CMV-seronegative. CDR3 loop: CAISDLREPYGYTF. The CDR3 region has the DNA TGTGCCATCAGCGACTTGAGAGAGCCCTATGGCTACACCTTC.